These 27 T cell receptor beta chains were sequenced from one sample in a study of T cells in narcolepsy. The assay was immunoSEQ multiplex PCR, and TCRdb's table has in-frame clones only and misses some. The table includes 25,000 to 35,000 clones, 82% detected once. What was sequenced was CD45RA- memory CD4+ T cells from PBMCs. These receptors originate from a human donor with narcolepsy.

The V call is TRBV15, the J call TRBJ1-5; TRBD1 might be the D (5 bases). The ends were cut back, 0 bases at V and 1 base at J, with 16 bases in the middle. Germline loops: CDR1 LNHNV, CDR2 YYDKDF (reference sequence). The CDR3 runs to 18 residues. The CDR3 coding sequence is TGTGCCACCAGCAGAGATTATAGGGGTTATACGAGCAATCAGCCCCAGCATTTT. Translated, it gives CATSRDYRGYTSNQPQHF.

The CDR3 coding sequence is TGTTCCGTTTGCCGGGACAGGGGGCTTAAGAAAGAGACCCAGTACTTC. As protein: CSVCRDRGLKKETQYF. The J gene is TRBJ2-5, the V gene TRBV28; 12 nucleotides agree with TRBD1. CDR1 is MDHEN and CDR2 is SYDVKM in the germline V gene. CDR3 length: 16 residues.

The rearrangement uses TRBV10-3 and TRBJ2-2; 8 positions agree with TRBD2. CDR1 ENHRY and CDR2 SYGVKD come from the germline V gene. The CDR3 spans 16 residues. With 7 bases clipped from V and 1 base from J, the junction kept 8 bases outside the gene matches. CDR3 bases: TGTGCCATCAAGCGTTCGGGACTAGGGAACACCGGGGAGCTGTTTTTT. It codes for CAIKRSGLGNTGELFF.

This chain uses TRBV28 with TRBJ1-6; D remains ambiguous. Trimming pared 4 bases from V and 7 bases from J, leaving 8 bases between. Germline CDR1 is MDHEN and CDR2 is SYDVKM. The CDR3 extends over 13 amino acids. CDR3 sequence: CASSSSGNSPLHF. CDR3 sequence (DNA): TGTGCCAGCAGTTCATCCGGGAATTCACCCCTCCACTTT. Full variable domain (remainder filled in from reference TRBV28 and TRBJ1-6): DVKVTQSSRYLVKRTGEKVFLECVQDMDHENMFWYRQDPGLGLRLIYFSYDVKMKEKGDIPEGYSVSREKKERFSLILESASTNQTSMYLCASSSSGNSPLHFGNGTRLTVT.

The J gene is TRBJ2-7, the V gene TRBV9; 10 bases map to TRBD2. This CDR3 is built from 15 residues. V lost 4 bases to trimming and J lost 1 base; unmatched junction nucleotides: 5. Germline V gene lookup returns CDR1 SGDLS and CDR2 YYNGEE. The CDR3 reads CASSPLAGASYEQYF. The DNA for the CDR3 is TGTGCCAGCAGCCCCCTAGCGGGAGCGTCCTACGAGCAGTACTTC.

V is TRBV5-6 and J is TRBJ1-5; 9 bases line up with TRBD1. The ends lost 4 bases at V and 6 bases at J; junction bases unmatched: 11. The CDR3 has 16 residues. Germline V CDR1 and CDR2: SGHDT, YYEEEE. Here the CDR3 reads CASSRYRDREGQPQHF. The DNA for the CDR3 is TGTGCCAGCAGCCGCTACCGGGACAGGGAGGGTCAGCCCCAGCATTTT. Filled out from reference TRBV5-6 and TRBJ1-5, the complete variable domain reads DAGVTQSPTHLIKTRGQQVTLRCSPKSGHDTVSWYQQALGQGPQFIFQYYEEEERQRGNFPDRFSGHQFPNYSSELNVNALLLGDSALYLCASSRYRDREGQPQHFGDGTRLSIL.

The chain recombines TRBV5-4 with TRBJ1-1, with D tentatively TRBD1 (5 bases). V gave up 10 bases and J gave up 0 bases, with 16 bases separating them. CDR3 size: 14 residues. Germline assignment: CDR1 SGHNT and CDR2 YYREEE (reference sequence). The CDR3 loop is CASRVLGLNTEAFF. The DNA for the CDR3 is TGTGCCTCTCGTGTTTTGGGACTGAACACTGAAGCTTTCTTT.

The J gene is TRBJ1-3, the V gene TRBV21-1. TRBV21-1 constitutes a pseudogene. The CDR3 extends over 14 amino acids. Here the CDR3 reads CASQRTDSGNTIYF. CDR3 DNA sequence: TGTGCCAGCCAACGGACGGACTCTGGAAACACCATATATTTT.

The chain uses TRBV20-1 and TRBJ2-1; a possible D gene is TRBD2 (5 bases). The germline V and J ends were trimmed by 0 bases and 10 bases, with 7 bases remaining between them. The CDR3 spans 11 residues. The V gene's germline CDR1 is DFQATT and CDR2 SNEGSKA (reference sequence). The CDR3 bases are TGCAGTGCTAGAGATGAGCGGGAGCAGTTCTTC. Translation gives CSARDEREQFF.

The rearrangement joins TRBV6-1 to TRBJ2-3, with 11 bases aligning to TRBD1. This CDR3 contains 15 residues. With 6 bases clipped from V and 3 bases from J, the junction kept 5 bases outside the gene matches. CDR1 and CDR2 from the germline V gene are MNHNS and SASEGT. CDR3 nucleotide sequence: TGTGCCAGCAGACCGGGACAGGGGGAGACAGATACGCAGTATTTT. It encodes CASRPGQGETDTQYF.

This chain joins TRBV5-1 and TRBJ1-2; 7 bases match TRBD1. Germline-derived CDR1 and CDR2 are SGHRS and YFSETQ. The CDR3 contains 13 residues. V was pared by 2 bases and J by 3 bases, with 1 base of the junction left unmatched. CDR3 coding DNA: TGCGCCAGCAGCTTAACAGGGGACTATGGCTACACCTTC. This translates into CASSLTGDYGYTF.

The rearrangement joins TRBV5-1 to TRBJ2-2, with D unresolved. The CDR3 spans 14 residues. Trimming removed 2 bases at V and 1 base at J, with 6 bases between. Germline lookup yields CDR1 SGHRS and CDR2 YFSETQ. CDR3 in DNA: TGCGCCAGCAGCTTCAGTGGGAACACCGGGGAGCTGTTTTTT. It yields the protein CASSFSGNTGELFF.

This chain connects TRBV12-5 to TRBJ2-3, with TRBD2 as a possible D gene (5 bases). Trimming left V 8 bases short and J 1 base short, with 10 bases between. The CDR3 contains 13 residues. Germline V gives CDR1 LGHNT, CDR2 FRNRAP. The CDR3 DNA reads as TGTGCTAGTACGAGGGTTGGCACAGATACGCAGTATTTT. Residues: CASTRVGTDTQYF. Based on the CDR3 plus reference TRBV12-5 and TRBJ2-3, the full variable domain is DARVTQTPRHKVTEMGQEVTMRCQPILGHNTVFWYRQTMMQGLELLAYFRNRAPLDDSGMPKDRFSAEMPDATLATLKIQPSEPRDSAVYFCASTRVGTDTQYFGPGTRLTVL.

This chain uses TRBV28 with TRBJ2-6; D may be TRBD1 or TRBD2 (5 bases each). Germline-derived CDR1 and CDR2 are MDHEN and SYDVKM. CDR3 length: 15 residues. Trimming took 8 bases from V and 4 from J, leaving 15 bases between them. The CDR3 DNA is TGTGCCAGCGGGGGTGCCTCGGAAGGGGCCAACGTCCTGACTTTC. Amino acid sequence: CASGGASEGANVLTF.

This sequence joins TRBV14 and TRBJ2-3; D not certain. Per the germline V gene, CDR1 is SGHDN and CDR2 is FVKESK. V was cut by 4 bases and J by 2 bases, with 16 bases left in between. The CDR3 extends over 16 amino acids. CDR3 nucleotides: TGTGCCAGCAGCCCCTTCCTGGGATCTCTCACAGATACGCAGTATTTT. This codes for CASSPFLGSLTDTQYF.

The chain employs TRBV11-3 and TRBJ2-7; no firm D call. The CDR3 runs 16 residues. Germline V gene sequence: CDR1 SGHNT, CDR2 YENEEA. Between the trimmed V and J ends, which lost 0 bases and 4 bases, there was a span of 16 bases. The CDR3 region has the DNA TGTGCCAGCAGCTTAGATATTTCAGGTTCGTCTTACGAGCAGTACTTC. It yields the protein CASSLDISGSSYEQYF.

The DNA for the CDR3 is TGTGCCAGCAGCGTACAGGGGCAGAACACTGAAGCTTTCTTT. This encodes CASSVQGQNTEAFF. The gene calls are TRBV9 and TRBJ1-1, with a tentative D call TRBD1 (6 bases). Germline CDR1 is SGDLS and CDR2 is YYNGEE. V gave up 1 base and J gave up 1 base, with 8 bases separating them. The CDR3 is 14 amino acids.

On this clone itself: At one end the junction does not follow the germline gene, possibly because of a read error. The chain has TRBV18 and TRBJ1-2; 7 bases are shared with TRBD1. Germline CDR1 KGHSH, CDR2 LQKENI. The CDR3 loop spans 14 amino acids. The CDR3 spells CAGSPPGQIRGYTF. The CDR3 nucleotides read TGTGCCGGCTCACCACCGGGACAGATCCGTGGCTACACCTTC.

The CDR3 spells CASSPAGTGRIDTQYF. The CDR3 region has the DNA TGTGCCAGCAGCCCCGCCGGGACAGGGAGAATAGATACGCAGTATTTT. The J gene is TRBJ2-3, the V gene TRBV7-3; 9 bases are shared with TRBD1. Germline CDR1 SGHTA, CDR2 FQGTGA. The CDR3 is 16 amino acids. V was clipped by 5 bases and J by 5 bases; unmatched bases: 11.

Written as DNA, the CDR3 is TGTGCCAGCAGTGAAGGCGATTTTGGGACTGAAGCTTTCTTT. Its protein product is CASSEGDFGTEAFF. The chain links TRBV6-1 to TRBJ1-1; D is ambiguous. Germline CDR1 and CDR2: MNHNS and SASEGT. The CDR3 extends over 14 amino acids. The V and J ends lost 1 base and 5 bases respectively, with 11 bases between them.

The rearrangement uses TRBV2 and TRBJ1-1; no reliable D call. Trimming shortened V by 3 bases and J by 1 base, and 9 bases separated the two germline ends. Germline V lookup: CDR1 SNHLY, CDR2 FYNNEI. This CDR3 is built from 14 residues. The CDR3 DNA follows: TGTGCCAGCAGTGATGCCAGGTCGAACACTGAAGCTTTCTTT. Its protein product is CASSDARSNTEAFF. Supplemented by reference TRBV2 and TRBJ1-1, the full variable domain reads EPEVTQTPSHQVTQMGQEVILRCVPISNHLYFYWYRQILGQKVEFLVSFYNNEISEKSEIFDDQFSVERPDGSNFTLKIRSTKLEDSAMYFCASSDARSNTEAFFGQGTRLTVV.

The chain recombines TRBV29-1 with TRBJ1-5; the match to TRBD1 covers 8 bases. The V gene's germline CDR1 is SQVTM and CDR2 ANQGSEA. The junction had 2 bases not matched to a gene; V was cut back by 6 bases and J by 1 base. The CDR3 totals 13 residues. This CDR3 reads CSVRTGSNQPQHF. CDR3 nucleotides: TGCAGCGTCAGGACAGGGAGCAATCAGCCCCAGCATTTT.

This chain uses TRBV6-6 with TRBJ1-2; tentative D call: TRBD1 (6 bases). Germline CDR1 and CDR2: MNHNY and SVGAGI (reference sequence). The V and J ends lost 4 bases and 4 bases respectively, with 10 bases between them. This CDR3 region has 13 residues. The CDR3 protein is CASSLDRAYGYTF. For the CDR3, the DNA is TGTGCCAGCAGTTTGGACAGAGCCTATGGCTACACCTTC.

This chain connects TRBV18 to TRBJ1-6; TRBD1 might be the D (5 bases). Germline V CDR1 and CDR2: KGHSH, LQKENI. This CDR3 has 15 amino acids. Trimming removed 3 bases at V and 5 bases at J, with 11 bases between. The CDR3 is CASSPGQNNNSPLHF. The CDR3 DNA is TGTGCCAGCTCACCCGGACAAAACAATAATTCACCCCTCCACTTT.

The CDR3 DNA sequence: TGCGCCAGCAGCCGAGAAGGGACAGGGATCGCCGGGGAGCTGTTTTTT. This sequence encodes CASSREGTGIAGELFF. The rearrangement uses TRBV4-1 and TRBJ2-2, with TRBD1 matching over 9 bases. Germline V CDR1 and CDR2: MGHRA, YSYEKL. V lost 4 bases and J lost 6; bases outside the gene matches: 9. CDR3 length equals 16 residues.

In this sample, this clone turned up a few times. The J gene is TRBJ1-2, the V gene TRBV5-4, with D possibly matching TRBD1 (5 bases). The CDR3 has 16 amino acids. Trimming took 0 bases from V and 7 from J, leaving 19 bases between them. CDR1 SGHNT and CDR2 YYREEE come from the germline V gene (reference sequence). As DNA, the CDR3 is TGTGCCAGCAGCTTGGTCGGTGTTCAGGGTCCCGGTGGCTACACCTTC. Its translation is CASSLVGVQGPGGYTF. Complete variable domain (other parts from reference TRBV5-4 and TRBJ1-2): ETGVTQSPTHLIKTRGQQVTLRCSSQSGHNTVSWYQQALGQGPQFIFQYYREEENGRGNFPPRFSGLQFPNYSSELNVNALELDDSALYLCASSLVGVQGPGGYTFGSGTRLTVV.

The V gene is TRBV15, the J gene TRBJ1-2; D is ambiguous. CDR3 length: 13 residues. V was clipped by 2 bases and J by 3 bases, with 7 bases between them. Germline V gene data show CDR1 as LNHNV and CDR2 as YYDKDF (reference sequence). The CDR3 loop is CATSRPVDYGYTF. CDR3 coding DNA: TGTGCCACCAGCAGACCCGTGGACTATGGCTACACCTTC. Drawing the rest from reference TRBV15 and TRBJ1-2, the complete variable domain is DAMVIQNPRYQVTQFGKPVTLSCSQTLNHNVMYWYQQKSSQAPKLLFHYYDKDFNNEADTPDNFQSRRPNTSFCFLDIRSPGLGDTAMYLCATSRPVDYGYTFGSGTRLTVV.